This T cell receptor beta chain was retrieved from a study of cytomegalovirus exposure and HLA in healthy donors. 60 Vbeta and 13 Jbeta primers were used in PCR. The assay was immunoSEQ multiplex PCR, and TCRdb's table has in-frame clones only and misses some. This table has approximately 200,000 clones, over 75% appearing once. The CDR3 is made up of 14 amino acids. Germline CDR1 reads PRHDT; CDR2 reads FYEKMQ (reference sequence). J was trimmed by 5 bases and V by 2 bases; bases with no gene match: 6. V and J are TRBV13 and TRBJ2-7; TRBD1 matches 7 bases. Sequenced input: PBMCs. The TCR sequence derives from a man younger than 30 in good health and CMV-seronegative. CDR3 sequence reads: CASSLSDRENEQYF. For the CDR3, the DNA is TGTGCCAGCAGCTTAAGCGACAGGGAAAACGAGCAGTACTTC.